The present entry profiles one TCR beta chain with its context. These data come from a study of shared clonotypes between healthy human individuals. Study-level information: Each donor's CD4 naive and CD4 memory cells filled three plates apiece, CD8 naive two, and CD8 memory one.

The authors split each subset's genomic DNA evenly across several immunoSEQ plates. How the authors handled the data: ImmunoSEQ output lacked quality scores and full-length reads, limiting matched filtering. Data came from immunoSEQ multiplex PCR; TCRdb stores just in-frame clones and leaves some out. The V and J calls and clone size were taken over from that table, and D and trimming were inferred from the DNA. This sample has over 1.4 million clones, with over 95% found just once. The study separated CD4+ cells into CD45RA+ naive and CD45RA-negative memory subsets. The ends were cut back, 1 base at V and 2 bases at J, with 9 bases in the middle. CDR1 is KGHSH, CDR2 LQKENI, per germline. The CDR3 spans 15 residues.

The sequence was obtained from a man under 40 in good health. What was sequenced was naive CD4+ T cells sorted from blood. Indicated subset: CD45RA+ positively selected. The chain couples TRBV18 to TRBJ1-3; D uncertain. CDR3 sequence: CASSPQGSTGNTIYF. In DNA form, the CDR3 reads TGTGCCAGCTCACCACAGGGCAGTACTGGAAACACCATATATTTT.